This TCR beta chain was captured in a study of technical replicates of blood from a few donors. Sequencing was performed with immunoSEQ multiplex PCR; in TCRdb, only in-frame clones are kept and a portion is missing. Among about 87,000 clones listed, roughly 94% were seen once. The CDR3 is made up of 14 amino acids. CDR1 MNHEY and CDR2 SVGAGI come from the germline V gene. V lost 5 bases and J lost 6; bases outside the gene matches: 3. The clonotype was recovered from a human donor in good health. Sequences were obtained from T cells isolated from PBMCs. The V call is TRBV6-5, the J call TRBJ2-7; 14 bases match TRBD2. The CDR3 DNA reads as TGTGCCAGCAGTAAGACTAGCGGGAGGGGCGAGCAGTACTTC. Translating it yields CASSKTSGRGEQYF.